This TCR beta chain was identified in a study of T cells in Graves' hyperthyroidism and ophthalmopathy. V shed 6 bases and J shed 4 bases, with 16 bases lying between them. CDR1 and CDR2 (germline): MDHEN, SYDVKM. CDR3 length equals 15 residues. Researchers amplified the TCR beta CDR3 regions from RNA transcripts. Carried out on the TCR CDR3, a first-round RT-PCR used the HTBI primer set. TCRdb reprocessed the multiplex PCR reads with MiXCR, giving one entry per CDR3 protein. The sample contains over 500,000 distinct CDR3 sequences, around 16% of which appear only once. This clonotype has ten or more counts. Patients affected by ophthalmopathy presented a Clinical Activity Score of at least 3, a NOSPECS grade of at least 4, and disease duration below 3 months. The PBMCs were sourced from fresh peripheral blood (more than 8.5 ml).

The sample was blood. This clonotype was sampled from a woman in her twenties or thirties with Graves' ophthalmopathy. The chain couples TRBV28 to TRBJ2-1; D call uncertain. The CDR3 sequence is CASSQDLTSYNEQFF. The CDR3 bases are TGTGCCAGCAGCCAAGATCTCACCTCGTACAATGAGCAGTTCTTC. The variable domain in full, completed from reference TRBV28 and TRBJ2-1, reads DVKVTQSSRYLVKRTGEKVFLECVQDMDHENMFWYRQDPGLGLRLIYFSYDVKMKEKGDIPEGYSVSREKKERFSLILESASTNQTSMYLCASSQDLTSYNEQFFGPGTRLTVL.